This T cell receptor (beta chain) was observed in a study of OX40 agonist ivuxolimab in advanced cancers. For context, the study as a whole: The costimulatory receptor OX40 (CD134) was targeted by ivuxolimab, a fully human IgG2 agonistic monoclonal antibody. Intravenous ivuxolimab was administered to patients every 2 weeks at six dose levels: 0.01, 0.1, 0.3, 1.5, 3 and 10 mg/kg. Of the 52 patients in dose escalation, 19 had hepatocellular carcinoma, about 15 had melanoma, 9 had renal cell carcinoma and 9 had head and neck cancer. In the dose-escalation cohort, around four fifths of patients were male, and the mean age was around 60 years, with a range of about 23 to 90. Patients were allowed to have had prior anti-PD-1, anti-PD-L1 or anti-CTLA-4 therapy, and around 40% of the dose-escalation patients had previously received checkpoint inhibitors. Partial responses were achieved by three dose-escalation patients, of whom one had hepatocellular carcinoma and two had cutaneous melanoma. The point of sequencing TCRbeta in the periphery was to test whether ivuxolimab changed TCR sequence diversity and drove clonal T-cell expansion. The paper covers the monotherapy dose-escalation part of the phase I ivuxolimab trial, which included N ≈ 52 patients. Overall results and qualifications from the work: The antigen specificity of the clonally expanded peripheral T cells was not determined. Low levels of normalized T-cell clonal expansion were also shown by some nonresponding patients. On average, CD8+ T cells showed more expanded clones than CD4+ T cells after ivuxolimab. In the 0.1-3.0 mg/kg groups, partial responders were among the patients with the lowest normalized peripheral clonal expansion, particularly in CD8+ T cells. At doses from 0.1 to 3.0 mg/kg, clonal expansion was seen in both CD4+ and CD8+ blood T cells between baseline and week 6.

Patients with autoimmune disease history or receiving systemic immunosuppression were excluded from the trial. Peripheral blood for TCR sequencing was collected from all dose cohorts at baseline, on cycle 4 day 1, and on cycle 7 day 1. Samples were obtained from an open-label, multicenter, first-in-human phase I dose-escalation trial of ivuxolimab. Adults with locally advanced or metastatic melanoma, renal cell carcinoma, hepatocellular carcinoma or head and neck squamous cell carcinoma were enrolled in the trial. CD4+ and CD8+ T cells were sorted separately from peripheral blood before TCR sequencing. Remarks on this clone: What antigen it recognizes has not been identified. No base-level quality is on record; no much larger clone is a single base apart.

Genomic DNA was extracted from sorted cells for sequencing of the TCRbeta CDR3 region. The immunoSEQ Assay was used to sequence the TCRbeta CDR3 regions. TCRdb mirrors the immuneACCESS table, restricted to in-frame sequences. Some clones are absent from its copies; in checked studies, under half trace to an unresolved V gene, and the reason for the others is unknown. Counted in this sample were about 110,000 clones; approximately 90% of them appeared once. The ten largest clones represent 0.66% of the sample. In the germline V gene, CDR1 corresponds to SGHRS and CDR2 to YFSETQ. There are 15 amino acids in the CDR3, from cysteine to phenylalanine inclusive. CDR3 DNA only is kept here, 45 bases in frame from base 1. V is cut back by 2 bases and J by 6 bases, with 4 bases in the junction unmatched.

Specimen: CD4+ or CD8+ T cells sorted from blood, collected in a trial of the OX40 agonist ivuxolimab. The TCR comes from an adult with an advanced solid tumor such as melanoma, head and neck, liver or kidney cancer. The chain employs TRBV5-1 and TRBJ2-4, with 11 middle bases fitting TRBD1. The CDR3 reads CASSLGGTGGNIQYF. The base sequence is TGCGCCAGCAGCTTAGGTGGGACAGGGGGAAACATTCAGTACTTC.